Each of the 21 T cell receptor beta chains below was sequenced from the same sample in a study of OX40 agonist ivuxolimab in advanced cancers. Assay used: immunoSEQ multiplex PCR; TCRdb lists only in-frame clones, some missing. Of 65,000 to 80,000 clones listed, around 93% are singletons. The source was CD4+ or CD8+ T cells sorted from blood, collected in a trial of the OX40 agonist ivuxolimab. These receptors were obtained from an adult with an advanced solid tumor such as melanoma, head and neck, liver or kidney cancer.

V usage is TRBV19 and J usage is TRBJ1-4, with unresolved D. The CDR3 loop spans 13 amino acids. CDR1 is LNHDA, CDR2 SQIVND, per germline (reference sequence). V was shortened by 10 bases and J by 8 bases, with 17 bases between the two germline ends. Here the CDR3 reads CATSKVKMEKLFF. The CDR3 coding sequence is TGTGCCACCTCGAAGGTTAAAATGGAAAAACTGTTTTTT.

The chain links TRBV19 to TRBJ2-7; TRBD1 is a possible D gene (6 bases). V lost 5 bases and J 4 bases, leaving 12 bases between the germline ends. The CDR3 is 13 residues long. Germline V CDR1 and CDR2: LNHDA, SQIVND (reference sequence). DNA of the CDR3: TGTGCCAGTAGTCAACAGGGTTGGTACGAGCAGTACTTC. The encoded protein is CASSQQGWYEQYF.

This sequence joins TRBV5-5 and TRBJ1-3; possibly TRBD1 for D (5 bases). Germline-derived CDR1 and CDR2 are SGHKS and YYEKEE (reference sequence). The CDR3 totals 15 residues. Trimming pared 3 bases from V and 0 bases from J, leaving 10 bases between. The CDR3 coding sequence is TGTGCCAGCAGCTCACAGGACCTCTCTGGAAACACCATATATTTT. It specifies CASSSQDLSGNTIYF.

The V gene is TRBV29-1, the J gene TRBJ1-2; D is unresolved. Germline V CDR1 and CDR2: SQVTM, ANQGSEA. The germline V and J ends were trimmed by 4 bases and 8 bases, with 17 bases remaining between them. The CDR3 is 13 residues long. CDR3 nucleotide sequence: TGCAGCGTTGGCGTTGTGCGGGATCAAGGCTACACCTTC. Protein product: CSVGVVRDQGYTF.

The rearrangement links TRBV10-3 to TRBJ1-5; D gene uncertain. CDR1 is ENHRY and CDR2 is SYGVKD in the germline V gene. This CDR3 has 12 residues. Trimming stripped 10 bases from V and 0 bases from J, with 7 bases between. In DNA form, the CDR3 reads TGTGCCAGCAAAGGTAGCAATCAGCCCCAGCATTTT. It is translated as CASKGSNQPQHF.

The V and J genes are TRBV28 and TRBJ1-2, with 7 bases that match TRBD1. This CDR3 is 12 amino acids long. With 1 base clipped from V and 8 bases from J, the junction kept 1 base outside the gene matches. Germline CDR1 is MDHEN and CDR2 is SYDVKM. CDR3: CASSLLGGGYTF. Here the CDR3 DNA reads TGTGCCAGCAGTTTATTAGGGGGCGGCTACACCTTC.

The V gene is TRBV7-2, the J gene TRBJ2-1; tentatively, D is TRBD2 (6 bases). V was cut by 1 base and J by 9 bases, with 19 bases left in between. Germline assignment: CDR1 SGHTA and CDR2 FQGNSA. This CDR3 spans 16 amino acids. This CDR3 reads CASSLGASVPLLEQFF. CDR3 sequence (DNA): TGTGCCAGCAGCTTAGGAGCTAGCGTACCGCTACTTGAGCAGTTCTTC. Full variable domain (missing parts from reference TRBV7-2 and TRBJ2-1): GAGVSQSPSNKVTEKGKDVELRCDPISGHTALYWYRQSLGQGLEFLIYFQGNSAPDKSGLPSDRFSAERTGGSVSTLTIQRTQQEDSAVYLCASSLGASVPLLEQFFGPGTRLTVL.

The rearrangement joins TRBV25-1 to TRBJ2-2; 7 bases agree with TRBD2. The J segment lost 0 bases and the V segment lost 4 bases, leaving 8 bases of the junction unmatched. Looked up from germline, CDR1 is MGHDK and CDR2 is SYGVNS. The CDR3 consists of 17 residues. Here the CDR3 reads CASSANLGGTNTGELFF. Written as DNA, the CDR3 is TGTGCCAGCAGTGCCAACCTGGGGGGGACGAACACCGGGGAGCTGTTTTTT.

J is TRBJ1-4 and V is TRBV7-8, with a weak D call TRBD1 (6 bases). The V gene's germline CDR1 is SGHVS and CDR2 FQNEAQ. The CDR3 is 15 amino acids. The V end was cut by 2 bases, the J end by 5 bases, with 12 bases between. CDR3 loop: CASSLPGEVNEKLFF. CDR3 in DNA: TGTGCCAGCAGCTTACCAGGGGAGGTGAATGAAAAACTGTTTTTT.

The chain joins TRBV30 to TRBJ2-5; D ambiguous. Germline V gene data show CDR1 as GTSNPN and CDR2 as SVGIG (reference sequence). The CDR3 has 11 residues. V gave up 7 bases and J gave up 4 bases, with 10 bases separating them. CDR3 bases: TGTGCCTCGGGCCCCCGAGAGACCCAGTACTTC. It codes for CASGPRETQYF.

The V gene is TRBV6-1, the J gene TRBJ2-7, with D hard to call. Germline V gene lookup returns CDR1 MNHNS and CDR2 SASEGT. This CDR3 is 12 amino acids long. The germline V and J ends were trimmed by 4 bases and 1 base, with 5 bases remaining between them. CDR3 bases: TGTGCCAGCAGTGGGGCGTCCTACGAGCAGTACTTC. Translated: CASSGASYEQYF.

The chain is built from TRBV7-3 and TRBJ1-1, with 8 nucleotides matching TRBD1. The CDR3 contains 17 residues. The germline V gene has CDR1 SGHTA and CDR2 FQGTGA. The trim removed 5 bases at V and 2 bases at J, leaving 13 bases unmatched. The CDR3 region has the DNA TGTGCCAGCAGCCCCAGGACAGGGAATCAGGGAAACACTGAAGCTTTCTTT. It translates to CASSPRTGNQGNTEAFF.

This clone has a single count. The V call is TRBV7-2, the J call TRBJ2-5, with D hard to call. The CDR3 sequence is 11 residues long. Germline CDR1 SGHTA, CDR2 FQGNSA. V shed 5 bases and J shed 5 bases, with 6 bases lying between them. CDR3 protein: CASSRWETQYF. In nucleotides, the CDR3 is TGTGCCAGCAGCCGCTGGGAGACCCAGTACTTC.

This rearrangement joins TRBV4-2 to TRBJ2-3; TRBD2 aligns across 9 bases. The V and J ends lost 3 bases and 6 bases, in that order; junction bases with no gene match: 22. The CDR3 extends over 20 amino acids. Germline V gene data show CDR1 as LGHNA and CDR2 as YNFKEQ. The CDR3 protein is CASSQGTPGGRARARDTQYF. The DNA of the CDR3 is TGTGCCAGCAGCCAGGGGACCCCTGGCGGGAGGGCCCGGGCAAGGGATACGCAGTATTTT.

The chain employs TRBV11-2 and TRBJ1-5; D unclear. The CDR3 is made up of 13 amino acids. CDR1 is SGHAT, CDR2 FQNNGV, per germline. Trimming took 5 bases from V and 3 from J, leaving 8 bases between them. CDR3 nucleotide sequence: TGTGCCAGCAGCCCCGAGCACAATCAGCCCCAGCATTTT. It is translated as CASSPEHNQPQHF.

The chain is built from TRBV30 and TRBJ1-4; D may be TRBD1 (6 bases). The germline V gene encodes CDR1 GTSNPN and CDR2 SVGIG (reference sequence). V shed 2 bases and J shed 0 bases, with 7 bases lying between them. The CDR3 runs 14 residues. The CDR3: CAWSRTATNEKLFF. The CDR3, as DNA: TGTGCCTGGAGTCGGACAGCAACTAATGAAAAACTGTTTTTT.

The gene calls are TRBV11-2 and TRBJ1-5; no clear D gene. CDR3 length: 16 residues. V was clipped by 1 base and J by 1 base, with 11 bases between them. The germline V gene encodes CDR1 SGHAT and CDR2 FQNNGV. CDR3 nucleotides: TGTGCCAGCAGCTTAGGAGCCTTGGGGAGCAATCAGCCCCAGCATTTT. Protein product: CASSLGALGSNQPQHF. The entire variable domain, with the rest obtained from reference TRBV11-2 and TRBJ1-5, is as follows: EAGVAQSPRYKIIEKRQSVAFWCNPISGHATLYWYQQILGQGPKLLIQFQNNGVVDDSQLPKDRFSAERLKGVDSTLKIQPAKLEDSAVYLCASSLGALGSNQPQHFGDGTRLSIL.

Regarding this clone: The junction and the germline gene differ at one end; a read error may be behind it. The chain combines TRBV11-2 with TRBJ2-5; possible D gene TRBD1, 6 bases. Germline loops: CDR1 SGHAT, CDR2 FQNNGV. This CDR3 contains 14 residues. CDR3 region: CASSLRQAQATQYF. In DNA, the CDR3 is TGTGCCAGCAGCTTAAGACAGGCCCAAGCGACCCAGTACTTC.

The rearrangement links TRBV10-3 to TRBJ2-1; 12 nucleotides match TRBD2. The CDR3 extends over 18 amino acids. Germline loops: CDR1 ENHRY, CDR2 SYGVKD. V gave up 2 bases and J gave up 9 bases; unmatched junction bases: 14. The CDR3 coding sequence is TGTGCCATCAGTGAGGTTCTAGCGGGAGGGCCTGTTGGCGGTGAGCAGTTCTTC. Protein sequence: CAISEVLAGGPVGGEQFF.

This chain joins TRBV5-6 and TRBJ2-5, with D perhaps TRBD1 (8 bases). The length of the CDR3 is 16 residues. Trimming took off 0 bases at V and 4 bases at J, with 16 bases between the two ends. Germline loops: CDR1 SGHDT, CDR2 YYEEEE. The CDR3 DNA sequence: TGTGCCAGCAGCTTGGAAAGACAGGGGAGGGGAGAGACCCAGTACTTC. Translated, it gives CASSLERQGRGETQYF.

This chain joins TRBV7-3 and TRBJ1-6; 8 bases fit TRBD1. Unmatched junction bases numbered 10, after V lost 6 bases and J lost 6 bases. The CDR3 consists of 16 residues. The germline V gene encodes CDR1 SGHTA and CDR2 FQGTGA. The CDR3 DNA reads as TGTGCCAGCAGTCGGACCGGGACAGGCGCTAATTCACCCCTCCACTTT. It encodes CASSRTGTGANSPLHF.